The 24 T cell receptor beta chains listed next were all sequenced from one sample in a study of CD8 T cells in ankylosing spondylitis. Via MiXCR, TCRdb re-called the 5' RACE reads, giving one row per CDR3 protein. This sample has 700,000 or so distinct CDR3 sequences, with around a fifth found just once. Regarding the study as a whole: Characteristic of ankylosing spondylitis blood, it appeared, was a TCR beta motif comprising roughly 8 highly homologous variants.

For these receptors, no antigen is known. Source material: blood, either unsorted or a sorted T cell fraction (not recorded which). These receptors came from a male donor with ankylosing spondylitis.

DNA of the CDR3: TGCAGCGTACCCTACAGGCCAGGCGCCCCTCCAGCTTTCTTT. Translated, it gives CSVPYRPGAPPAFF. The J gene is TRBJ1-1, the V gene TRBV29-1, with D maybe TRBD1 (5 bases). CDR1 is SQVTM and CDR2 is ANQGSEA in the germline V gene. CDR3 size: 14 residues. Trimming took off 6 bases at V and 10 bases at J, with 24 bases between the two ends.

The chain is built from TRBV5-1 and TRBJ1-1, with D unclear. The CDR3 covers 15 residues. Trimming pared 3 bases from V and 2 bases from J, leaving 14 bases between. Germline V gene data show CDR1 as SGHRS and CDR2 as YFSETQ. The CDR3 reads CASSSLGRYNTEAFF. The CDR3, as DNA: TGCGCCAGCAGCTCCTTGGGTAGGTATAACACTGAAGCTTTCTTT. Using reference TRBV5-1 and TRBJ1-1 for the parts outside the CDR3, the full variable domain is KAGVTQTPRYLIKTRGQQVTLSCSPISGHRSVSWYQQTPGQGLQFLFEYFSETQRNKGNFPGRFSGRQFSNSRSEMNVSTLELGDSALYLCASSSLGRYNTEAFFGQGTRLTVV.

The CDR3 spells CASSLEPGGLYEQYF. In DNA, the CDR3 is TGCGCCAGCAGCCTGGAACCGGGGGGCCTCTACGAGCAGTACTTC. This chain uses TRBV5-1 with TRBJ2-7, with D perhaps matching TRBD2 (7 bases). Between the trimmed V and J ends, which lost 4 bases and 3 bases, there was a span of 17 bases. The V gene's germline CDR1 is SGHRS and CDR2 YFSETQ. The CDR3 consists of 15 residues.

This clonotype was detected a few times. The CDR3 here is CASSRPGQKLFF. Written as DNA, the CDR3 is TGTGCCAGCAGTCGGCCGGGACAGAAACTGTTTTTT. The chain joins TRBV28 to TRBJ1-4; 7 nucleotides match TRBD1. CDR1 MDHEN and CDR2 SYDVKM come from the germline V gene. The CDR3 consists of 12 residues. The trim removed 5 bases at V and 11 bases at J, leaving 5 bases unmatched.

The rearrangement joins TRBV15 to TRBJ2-5; TRBD1 matches 8 bases. The CDR3 has 16 amino acids. CDR1 LNHNV and CDR2 YYDKDF come from the germline V gene (reference sequence). The V and J ends lost 4 bases and 4 bases, in that order; junction bases with no gene match: 11. The CDR3 reads CATSTLPYRGSETQYF. Here the CDR3 DNA reads TGTGCCACCAGCACCCTACCTTACAGGGGGTCAGAGACCCAGTACTTC.

Written as DNA, the CDR3 is TGCGCCAGCAGGTCGGTTGGGTACACAGATACGCAGTATTTT. Residues: CASRSVGYTDTQYF. This sequence joins TRBV5-1 and TRBJ2-3; D is uncertain. In germline, CDR1 is SGHRS, CDR2 YFSETQ. V was pared by 5 bases and J by 2 bases, with 12 bases between. The CDR3 covers 14 residues.

The chain uses TRBV11-1 and TRBJ1-6; D may be TRBD1 (5 bases). Trimming left V 5 bases short and J 0 bases short, with 20 bases between. CDR1 and CDR2 (germline): SGHAT, FQDESV (reference sequence). CDR3 size: 19 residues. CDR3 DNA sequence: TGTGCCAGCAGCCAGGGTCACTCCCCCTTGAGCTCCTATAATTCACCCCTCCACTTT. It translates to CASSQGHSPLSSYNSPLHF.

This clonotype was seen only a few times. The rearrangement links TRBV12-3 or TRBV12-4 to TRBJ1-1; tentative D call: TRBD1 (6 bases). The CDR3 consists of 17 residues. Trimming pared 4 bases from V and 1 base from J, leaving 19 bases between. Written as DNA, the CDR3 is TGTGCCAGCAGTTACAGCGGCAGGGGTTTTGGGAACACTGAAGCTTTCTTT. Amino acid sequence: CASSYSGRGFGNTEAFF.

The chain recombines TRBV28 with TRBJ2-3; TRBD2 matches 8 bases. CDR1 is MDHEN, CDR2 SYDVKM, per germline. V was pared by 4 bases and J by 3 bases, with 12 bases of the junction left unmatched. The CDR3 is made up of 17 amino acids. The CDR3 reads CASSSDSGNPDTDTQYF. The CDR3 nucleotides read TGTGCCAGCAGTTCGGATAGCGGGAACCCGGATACAGATACGCAGTATTTT.

This clonotype was counted between two and nine times. The chain links TRBV12-3 or TRBV12-4 to TRBJ1-2; the match to TRBD1 covers 9 bases. The V and J ends lost 7 bases and 4 bases, in that order; junction bases with no gene match: 10. The CDR3 runs to 15 residues. The chain's CDR3 is CASTLRDREFYGYTF. CDR3 nucleotide sequence: TGTGCCAGCACCCTCCGGGACAGGGAATTCTATGGCTACACCTTC.

Only a few counts were recorded for this clonotype. The chain combines TRBV28 with TRBJ1-5, with TRBD1 identical over 7 bases. The germline gives CDR1 MDHEN, CDR2 SYDVKM. The V segment lost 4 bases and the J segment 0 bases; nucleotides outside the gene matches: 6. The CDR3 is 16 residues long. The DNA of the CDR3 is TGTGCCAGCAGTTCCACAGGGGACTATAGCAATCAGCCCCAGCATTTT. This gives the protein CASSSTGDYSNQPQHF.

The genes are TRBV3-1 and TRBJ1-1; TRBD1 aligns across 8 bases. The CDR3 is made up of 16 amino acids. Per the germline V gene, CDR1 is LGHDT and CDR2 is YNNKEL (reference sequence). Trimming removed 1 base from V and 1 base from J; junction bases left unmatched: 5. The CDR3 nucleotides are TGTGCCAGCAGCCAAGGCGGACAGGGCACGAACACTGAAGCTTTCTTT. Its protein product is CASSQGGQGTNTEAFF.

In its sample, this clonotype was seen a few times. V usage is TRBV7-2 and J usage is TRBJ1-4; D may be TRBD1 (5 bases). The CDR3 sequence is 13 residues long. Germline CDR1 SGHTA, CDR2 FQGNSA. Trimming left V 3 bases short and J 8 bases short, with 10 bases between. The CDR3 sequence: CASSLGVREKLFF. The CDR3 DNA reads TGTGCCAGCAGCTTGGGGGTTCGGGAAAAACTGTTTTTT.

This chain links TRBV12-3 or TRBV12-4 with TRBJ1-1, with a weak D call TRBD1 (5 bases). V dropped 2 bases and J dropped 5 bases, with 15 bases sitting between them. The CDR3 contains 15 residues. The CDR3 DNA reads as TGTGCCAGCAGTTTAACCCTTGGGGAGGGGACTGAAGCTTTCTTT. Translating it yields CASSLTLGEGTEAFF.

The sample holds a few counts of this clonotype. The chain joins TRBV29-1 to TRBJ1-4; a possible D gene is TRBD1 (6 bases). V lost 4 bases, J lost 5 bases, and 17 bases lay in between. There are 15 residues in the CDR3. Germline V gives CDR1 SQVTM, CDR2 ANQGSEA. CDR3 protein: CSVGAAGHENEKLFF. Here the CDR3 DNA reads TGCAGCGTTGGGGCCGCGGGACATGAGAATGAAAAACTGTTTTTT.

V and J are TRBV20-1 and TRBJ2-1, with D perhaps given as TRBD1 or TRBD2 (6 bases each). V was pared by 4 bases and J by 0 bases, with 13 bases between. CDR3 length: 15 amino acids. CDR1 is DFQATT, CDR2 SNEGSKA, per germline (reference sequence). The CDR3 nucleotides are TGCAGTGCTAACGGGGGCCCCAGCTCCTACAATGAGCAGTTCTTC. Protein: CSANGGPSSYNEQFF.

This chain joins TRBV18 and TRBJ1-2; the D is unclear. Germline lookup yields CDR1 KGHSH and CDR2 LQKENI. The CDR3 consists of 15 residues. The V and J ends lost 3 bases and 2 bases respectively, with 13 bases between them. The CDR3 reads CASSPGSQGNYGYTF. The CDR3 DNA is TGTGCCAGCTCACCGGGGTCCCAAGGAAACTATGGCTACACCTTC. The whole variable domain, filled in from reference TRBV18 and TRBJ1-2, reads NAGVMQNPRHLVRRRGQEARLRCSPMKGHSHVYWYRQLPEEGLKFMVYLQKENIIDESGMPKERFSAEFPKEGPSILRIQQVVRGDSAAYFCASSPGSQGNYGYTFGSGTRLTVV.

This clonotype was seen a handful of times. Because the CDR3 is missing its conserved closing phenylalanine or tryptophan, this is likely a read error. Because the CDR3's place on the DNA is in doubt, the DNA is left out and the CDR3 is given as listed by TCRdb. The chain carries TRBV12-3 or TRBV12-4 and TRBJ1-2. A total of 15 residues make up the CDR3, ends included. The CDR3 sequence is CASGPQREGGAEDTL.

This clonotype showed up just a few times. The chain recombines TRBV27 with TRBJ1-1; 8 nucleotides line up with TRBD1. CDR1 and CDR2 from the germline V gene are MNHEY and SMNVEV (reference sequence). This CDR3 region has 16 residues. The ends lost 5 bases at V and 5 bases at J; junction bases unmatched: 13. CDR3 protein: CASSPPPGQGYTEAFF. In DNA, the CDR3 is TGTGCCAGCAGTCCCCCGCCAGGACAGGGTTATACTGAAGCTTTCTTT.

This chain connects TRBV29-1 to TRBJ2-1, with a tentative D call TRBD1 (6 bases). The V and J ends lost 8 bases and 3 bases respectively, with 14 bases between them. The germline CDR1 and CDR2 sequences are SQVTM and ANQGSEA. The CDR3 runs to 13 residues. The CDR3 DNA follows: TGCAGCCACGACAGGATACTCTACAATGAGCAGTTCTTC. This gives the protein CSHDRILYNEQFF.

This CDR3 is CASSEGGVEQYF. CDR3 nucleotides: TGTGCCAGCAGCGAGGGGGGGGTCGAGCAGTACTTC. This rearrangement joins TRBV4-2 to TRBJ2-7; tentatively, D is TRBD2 (7 bases). The germline gives CDR1 LGHNA, CDR2 YNFKEQ. The V end lost 5 bases, the J end lost 6 bases, and 11 bases lay between the germline ends. The CDR3 contains 12 residues.

This clonotype was counted many times. Because the CDR3 is missing its conserved closing phenylalanine or tryptophan, this is likely a read error. It is unclear where the CDR3 begins or ends on the DNA, so no DNA is shown, and the CDR3 is as TCRdb lists it. This chain connects TRBV5-1 to TRBJ2-1; TRBD1, as called in the table, went unchecked against the DNA. The CDR3 is 14 residues long, ends included. Germline assignment: CDR1 SGHRS and CDR2 YFSETQ. The CDR3 sequence: CASSLGSSRTGVYL.

This clonotype turned up a few times. The chain uses TRBV11-1 and TRBJ1-6; TRBD1 is a possible D gene (5 bases). V lost 3 bases to trimming and J lost 7 bases, with 25 bases between them. Germline-derived CDR1 and CDR2 are SGHAT and FQDESV (reference sequence). CDR3 length: 19 residues. CDR3 nucleotide sequence: TGTGCCAGCAGCTTGGGGGAAGTGGTTGCCCGGAGTCGAAATTCACCCCTCCACTTT. This gives the protein CASSLGEVVARSRNSPLHF.

CDR3 bases: TGTGCCAGCACCCCGACGGCTGGGGCCAACGTCCTGACTTTC. Its translation: CASTPTAGANVLTF. This chain uses TRBV16 with TRBJ2-6; D is unclear. V lost 7 bases, J lost 2 bases, and 9 bases lay in between. There are 14 residues in the CDR3. Per germline, CDR1 KGHSY and CDR2 FQNENV.